One sample yielded the 30 T cell receptor beta chains listed below, sequenced in a study of cytomegalovirus exposure and HLA in healthy donors. 60 Vbeta and 13 Jbeta primers were used in PCR. Sequencing was performed with immunoSEQ multiplex PCR; in TCRdb, only in-frame clones are kept and a portion is missing. The data contain 150,000 to 200,000 clones, around 77% of them seen just once; the ten biggest clones take up around 1.9%. The sequencing input was PBMCs. The source of these receptors is a woman under 40 in good health and CMV-seronegative.

The V call is TRBV14, the J call TRBJ1-2; D gene unclear. In germline, CDR1 is SGHDN, CDR2 FVKESK. The CDR3 runs to 15 residues. V was cut by 3 bases and J by 1 base, with 12 bases left in between. CDR3 DNA sequence: TGTGCCAGCAGCCAGAAACAAACAGTTAACTATGGCTACACCTTC. Residues: CASSQKQTVNYGYTF.

The table lists this clone with a count of one. V and J are TRBV27 and TRBJ1-2; D remains ambiguous. V was trimmed by 5 bases and J by 1 base, leaving 8 bases between them. Germline V gives CDR1 MNHEY, CDR2 SMNVEV (reference sequence). The CDR3 extends over 13 amino acids. For the CDR3, the DNA is TGTGCCAGCAGTGAGGGCAATAACTATGGCTACACCTTC. As protein: CASSEGNNYGYTF.

The chain recombines TRBV5-1 with TRBJ2-1; 7 bases fit TRBD1. Germline V CDR1 and CDR2: SGHRS, YFSETQ. V lost 0 bases, J lost 4 bases, and 10 bases stayed unmatched. This CDR3 has 17 residues. Written as DNA, the CDR3 is TGCGCCAGCAGCTTGGCTTTCCGGACAGGTAATTACAATGAGCAGTTCTTC. Its protein product is CASSLAFRTGNYNEQFF.

The chain employs TRBV11-2 and TRBJ2-3; no clear D. Trimming removed 0 bases from V and 3 bases from J, with 4 bases in between. Germline CDR1 reads SGHAT; CDR2 reads FQNNGV. CDR3 length: 13 residues. CDR3 loop: CASSLERTDTQYF. In DNA form, the CDR3 reads TGTGCCAGCAGCTTAGAGCGAACAGATACGCAGTATTTT.

Only a few counts were recorded for this clone. The V gene is TRBV25-1, the J gene TRBJ2-2; no definite D call. V was trimmed by 5 bases and J by 3 bases, leaving 10 bases between them. This CDR3 has 14 amino acids. Germline values: CDR1 MGHDK, CDR2 SYGVNS. The chain's CDR3 is CASSSITYTGELFF. CDR3 sequence (DNA): TGTGCCAGCAGTTCCATCACATACACCGGGGAGCTGTTTTTT.

The rearrangement uses TRBV5-1 and TRBJ2-3; unclear D gene. This CDR3 is built from 18 residues. CDR1 and CDR2 from the germline V gene are SGHRS and YFSETQ. Trimming cost V 0 bases and J 1 base, with 18 bases left between them. CDR3 DNA: TGCGCCAGCAGCTTGGGGAACGCCGGGTTCCTAGGCACAGATACGCAGTATTTT. The encoded protein is CASSLGNAGFLGTDTQYF.

The gene calls are TRBV7-6 and TRBJ2-7; D perhaps matches TRBD2 (5 bases). The V and J ends lost 2 bases and 5 bases respectively, with 13 bases between them. The CDR3 contains 14 residues. From germline, CDR1 is SGHVS and CDR2 FNYEAQ. The chain's CDR3 is CASSLRIGVNEQYF. The CDR3 DNA follows: TGTGCCAGCAGCTTACGGATCGGGGTCAACGAGCAGTACTTC.

The chain combines TRBV6-6 with TRBJ2-7; tentatively, D is TRBD2 (7 bases). This CDR3 is 15 amino acids long. V gave up 2 bases and J gave up 9 bases, with 20 bases separating them. CDR1 and CDR2 (germline): MNHNY, SVGAGI (reference sequence). DNA for the CDR3: TGTGCCAGCAGTTACGCTGGGGGGGCCGGGGCGAGGCAGTACTTC. Its protein is CASSYAGGAGARQYF.

This clone was seen once. The gene calls are TRBV11-2 and TRBJ2-3; 8 bases are shared with TRBD1. Germline V gives CDR1 SGHAT, CDR2 FQNNGV. This CDR3 comprises 15 residues. V gave up 3 bases and J gave up 0 bases; unmatched junction bases: 2. CDR3 loop: CASSLTGASTDTQYF. In DNA, the CDR3 is TGTGCCAGCAGCTTGACAGGGGCTAGCACAGATACGCAGTATTTT.

This chain uses TRBV29-1 with TRBJ1-2; 10 bases are a match to TRBD1. Trimming cost V 7 bases and J 8 bases; bases outside gene matches: 13. Germline V gene lookup returns CDR1 SQVTM and CDR2 ANQGSEA. The CDR3 runs to 14 residues. The CDR3 region has the DNA TGCAGCGCGGGGACAGGGGTTTTTGCGGGAGGCTACACCTTC. This translates into CSAGTGVFAGGYTF. The full variable domain, in which reference TRBV29-1 and TRBJ1-2 provide the parts outside the CDR3, is SAVISQKPSRDICQRGTSLTIQCQVDSQVTMMFWYRQQPGQSLTLIATANQGSEATYESGFVIDKFPISRPNLTFSTLTVSNMSPEDSSIYLCSAGTGVFAGGYTFGSGTRLTVV.

This sequence joins TRBV12-5 and TRBJ2-5, with D perhaps matching TRBD2 (6 bases). Germline V CDR1 and CDR2: LGHNT, FRNRAP. The CDR3 runs 13 residues. V lost 6 bases and J 2 bases, leaving 10 bases between the germline ends. The CDR3 loop is CASGSSAQETQYF. CDR3 in DNA: TGTGCTAGTGGCTCTAGCGCGCAAGAGACCCAGTACTTC.

The sample holds one count of this clone. V and J are TRBV19 and TRBJ1-5, with D unclear. Germline CDR1 and CDR2: LNHDA and SQIVND (reference sequence). This CDR3 is 15 amino acids long. Trimming took off 6 bases at V and 1 base at J, with 13 bases between the two ends. The chain's CDR3 is CASRSGSGSNQPQHF. In DNA, the CDR3 is TGTGCCAGTAGGTCCGGCAGCGGGAGCAATCAGCCCCAGCATTTT.

V and J are TRBV27 and TRBJ1-2; D not resolved. Germline CDR1 and CDR2: MNHEY and SMNVEV (reference sequence). The CDR3 runs 14 residues. Trimming took 2 bases from V and 0 from J, leaving 7 bases between them. CDR3 DNA sequence: TGTGCCAGCAGTTTAGTACGGTCTAACTATGGCTACACCTTC. This translates into CASSLVRSNYGYTF.

V usage is TRBV25-1 and J usage is TRBJ1-2; D gene uncertain. The CDR3 runs 12 residues. Per germline, CDR1 MGHDK and CDR2 SYGVNS. V was pared by 7 bases and J by 6 bases, with 12 bases between. The CDR3, as DNA: TGTGCCAGCAACCGAGCGGGAGATGGCTACACCTTC. Translating it yields CASNRAGDGYTF.

This chain links TRBV18 with TRBJ1-4; 7 bases map to TRBD1. With V trimmed by 3 bases and J by 8 bases, 6 bases remained unmatched. Germline V CDR1 and CDR2: KGHSH, LQKENI. The CDR3 is made up of 14 amino acids. The CDR3 here is CASSPRDRAEKLFF. Written as DNA, the CDR3 is TGTGCCAGCTCACCTAGGGACAGAGCCGAAAAACTGTTTTTT.

The chain has TRBV7-2 and TRBJ2-3; the D gene is possibly TRBD2 (6 bases). Trimming removed 5 bases at V and 4 bases at J, with 16 bases between. Per the germline V gene, CDR1 is SGHTA and CDR2 is FQGNSA. The length of the CDR3 is 15 residues. The CDR3 loop is CASSPTSSVADTQYF. The CDR3 DNA is TGTGCCAGCAGCCCTACTTCTAGCGTAGCAGATACGCAGTATTTT.

This clone was observed a few times. This chain links TRBV2 with TRBJ2-7, with 8 bases that match TRBD1. J was trimmed by 4 bases and V by 4 bases; bases with no gene match: 9. Germline CDR1 is SNHLY and CDR2 is FYNNEI. The CDR3 extends over 15 amino acids. Here the CDR3 reads CASSGQGFKVYEQYF. CDR3 coding DNA: TGTGCCAGCAGTGGACAGGGGTTTAAGGTTTACGAGCAGTACTTC.

The chain has TRBV7-6 and TRBJ1-3; TRBD1 might be the D (5 bases). CDR3 length equals 16 residues. V dropped 1 base and J dropped 0 bases, with 10 bases sitting between them. Germline lookup yields CDR1 SGHVS and CDR2 FNYEAQ. The CDR3 loop is CASSLGWGSSGNTIYF. The DNA of the CDR3 is TGTGCCAGCAGCTTAGGGTGGGGCAGCTCTGGAAACACCATATATTTT.

As concerns this clone: The junction and the germline gene differ at one end; a read error may be behind it. This rearrangement joins TRBV4-1 to TRBJ2-6; TRBD1 matches 7 bases. CDR1 and CDR2 from the germline V gene are MGHRA and YSYEKL. This CDR3 contains 18 residues. The CDR3 sequence: CASSQDEGARSGANVLAF. The CDR3 DNA follows: TGCGCCAGCAGCCAAGATGAGGGGGCGCGGTCCGGGGCCAACGTCCTGGCTTTC.

The chain joins TRBV15 to TRBJ1-2; D perhaps matches TRBD1 (6 bases). Germline V gives CDR1 LNHNV, CDR2 YYDKDF (reference sequence). Trimming shortened V by 0 bases and J by 5 bases, and 13 bases separated the two germline ends. The CDR3 runs 15 residues. The CDR3 protein is CATSREGTGKYGYTF. CDR3 DNA sequence: TGTGCCACCAGCAGAGAGGGAACAGGGAAATATGGCTACACCTTC.

Worth noting for this clone: This sample also contains other DNA sequences that code for the same CDR3. The chain joins TRBV2 to TRBJ2-7; 10 bases fit TRBD1. The CDR3 loop spans 12 amino acids. CDR1 is SNHLY, CDR2 FYNNEI, per germline. Losses at the gene ends were 8 bases for V and 4 bases for J; bases not matched to a gene: 2. The CDR3, as DNA: TGTGCCAGCCGGGACAGGGGATACGAGCAGTACTTC. Protein product: CASRDRGYEQYF. Based on the CDR3 plus reference TRBV2 and TRBJ2-7, the full variable domain is EPEVTQTPSHQVTQMGQEVILRCVPISNHLYFYWYRQILGQKVEFLVSFYNNEISEKSEIFDDQFSVERPDGSNFTLKIRSTKLEDSAMYFCASRDRGYEQYFGPGTRLTVT.

The chain is built from TRBV29-1 and TRBJ1-4; TRBD1 matches at 7 bases. This CDR3 has 13 amino acids. The V segment lost 6 bases and the J segment 4 bases; nucleotides outside the gene matches: 5. Germline V gene data show CDR1 as SQVTM and CDR2 as ANQGSEA. The CDR3 here is CSVAGGFNEKLFF. CDR3 coding DNA: TGCAGCGTGGCAGGGGGTTTTAATGAAAAACTGTTTTTT.

The table lists this clone with a count of one. The V and J genes are TRBV7-6 and TRBJ2-5; 7 nucleotides match TRBD2. Germline V gives CDR1 SGHVS, CDR2 FNYEAQ. The CDR3 totals 16 residues. Unmatched junction bases numbered 7, after V lost 1 base and J lost 2 bases. In DNA, the CDR3 is TGTGCCAGCAGCTTAGTGCGGGGACTAAAACAAGAGACCCAGTACTTC. Translation: CASSLVRGLKQETQYF.

This clone was observed once. V and J are TRBV5-1 and TRBJ1-3; TRBD1 is a possible D gene (6 bases). The CDR3 has 14 residues. In germline, CDR1 is SGHRS, CDR2 YFSETQ. The germline V and J ends were trimmed by 0 bases and 3 bases, with 7 bases remaining between them. The CDR3: CASSLGTVGNTIYF. The DNA for the CDR3 is TGCGCCAGCAGCTTGGGGACAGTTGGAAACACCATATATTTT.

The chain joins TRBV5-1 to TRBJ1-2; D perhaps matches TRBD1 (5 bases). This CDR3 spans 14 amino acids. Germline lookup yields CDR1 SGHRS and CDR2 YFSETQ. V was cut by 4 bases and J by 4 bases, with 14 bases left in between. The CDR3 coding sequence is TGCGCCAGCAGCCTTCCAGACAGAAGCTATGGCTACACCTTC. This codes for CASSLPDRSYGYTF.

The chain links TRBV7-2 to TRBJ2-7, with TRBD1 identical over 8 bases. The germline V gene has CDR1 SGHTA and CDR2 FQGNSA. The CDR3 has 15 amino acids. V gave up 2 bases and J gave up 4 bases; unmatched junction bases: 7. CDR3 sequence: CASSLYGTGSYEQYF. The CDR3 coding sequence is TGTGCCAGCAGCTTATATGGGACAGGCAGTTACGAGCAGTACTTC.

This CDR3 reads CASSPPTGATNEKLFF. The CDR3 DNA reads TGTGCCAGCTCACCACCGACGGGAGCAACTAATGAAAAACTGTTTTTT. This chain connects TRBV18 to TRBJ1-4; D gene unclear. CDR3 length: 16 residues. Germline values: CDR1 KGHSH, CDR2 LQKENI. The ends were cut back, 0 bases at V and 0 bases at J, with 8 bases in the middle.

V gene TRBV7-6 combines with J gene TRBJ2-1; perhaps TRBD1 as D (5 bases). V lost 7 bases and J lost 10, with 17 bases in between. Germline V CDR1 and CDR2: SGHVS, FNYEAQ. The CDR3 length is 13 residues. For the CDR3, the DNA is TGTGCCAGCATCCAGGACACCTCCGGGGAGCAGTTCTTC. Its protein product is CASIQDTSGEQFF.

This clone was recorded once. The genes are TRBV5-1 and TRBJ1-2; 7 bases line up with TRBD1. Germline CDR1 reads SGHRS; CDR2 reads YFSETQ. There are 13 residues in the CDR3. Germline trimming cut 4 bases from V and 3 bases from J; bases unmatched to any gene: 3. CDR3 residues: CASSPTGDYGYTF. CDR3 in DNA: TGCGCCAGCAGCCCCACAGGGGACTATGGCTACACCTTC.

The chain has TRBV5-6 and TRBJ1-4; a possible D gene is TRBD1 (6 bases). The length of the CDR3 is 15 residues. Germline loops: CDR1 SGHDT, CDR2 YYEEEE. V was cut by 2 bases and J by 5 bases, with 13 bases left in between. DNA for the CDR3: TGTGCCAGCAGCTTTCAGGGGTGGTCGAATGAAAAACTGTTTTTT. Encoded protein: CASSFQGWSNEKLFF.